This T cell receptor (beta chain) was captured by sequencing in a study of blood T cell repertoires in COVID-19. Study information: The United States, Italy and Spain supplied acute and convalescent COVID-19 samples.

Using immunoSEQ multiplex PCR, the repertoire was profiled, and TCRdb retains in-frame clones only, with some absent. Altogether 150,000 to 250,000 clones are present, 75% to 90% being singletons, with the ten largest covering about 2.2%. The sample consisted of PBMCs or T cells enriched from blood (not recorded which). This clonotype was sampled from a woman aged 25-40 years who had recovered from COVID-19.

CDR3 region: CASSPPGLASTGELFF. The CDR3 bases are TGTGCCAGCAGCCCCCCGGGACTAGCCTCCACCGGGGAGCTGTTTTTT. The genes are TRBV11-2 and TRBJ2-2, with 9 bases lining up with TRBD2. Germline V gives CDR1 SGHAT, CDR2 FQNNGV. V lost 5 bases and J lost 4; bases outside the gene matches: 8. This CDR3 has 16 amino acids.